The T cell receptor (beta chain) described here comes from a study of blood T cell repertoires in COVID-19. Overall study context: From the United States, Italy and Spain came samples of acute and convalescent COVID-19.

In the authors' workflow: Nucleated cell number was recorded as an estimate derived from reference gene primer amplification. Here immunoSEQ multiplex PCR was the method, and the copy in TCRdb shows in-frame clones only, minus some. The DNA gave D and trimming, while V, J and clone size come from that table. The sample holds roughly 160,000 clones, around four fifths seen once. CDR3 size: 16 residues. V dropped 7 bases and J dropped 0; count of bases not matched to a gene: 7. Germline loops: CDR1 WSHSY, CDR2 SAAADI. This clonotype was sampled from a woman aged 55-69 years with acute or convalescent COVID-19. The genes are TRBV10-2 and TRBJ2-1; 9 bases line up with TRBD2. The sequenced sample was peripheral blood. CDR3 nucleotide sequence: TGCGCCAGCATCGGAGGGCGGGGGGGCTCCTACAATGAGCAGTTCTTC. Its translation is CASIGGRGGSYNEQFF.